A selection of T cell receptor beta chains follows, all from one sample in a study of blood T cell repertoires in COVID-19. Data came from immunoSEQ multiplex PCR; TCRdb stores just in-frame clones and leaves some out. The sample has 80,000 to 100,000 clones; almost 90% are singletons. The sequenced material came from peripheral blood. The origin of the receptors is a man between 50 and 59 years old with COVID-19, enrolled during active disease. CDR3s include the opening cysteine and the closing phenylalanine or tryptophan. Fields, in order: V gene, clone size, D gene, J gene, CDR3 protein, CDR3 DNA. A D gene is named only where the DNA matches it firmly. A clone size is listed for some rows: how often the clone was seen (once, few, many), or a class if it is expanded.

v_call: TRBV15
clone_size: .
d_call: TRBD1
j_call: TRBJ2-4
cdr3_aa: CATSNRDRGWGNIQYF
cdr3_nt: TGTGCCACCAGCAACCGGGACAGGGGTTGGGGAAACATTCAGTACTTC

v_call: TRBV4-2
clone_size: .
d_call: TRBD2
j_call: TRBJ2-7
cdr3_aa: CASSQGRVSGREQYF
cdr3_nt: TGTGCCAGCAGCCAAGGAAGGGTTAGCGGGCGCGAGCAGTACTTC

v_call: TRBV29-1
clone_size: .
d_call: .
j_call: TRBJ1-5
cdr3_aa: CSVGSGNQPQHF
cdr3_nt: TGCAGCGTGGGGAGTGGCAATCAGCCCCAGCATTTT

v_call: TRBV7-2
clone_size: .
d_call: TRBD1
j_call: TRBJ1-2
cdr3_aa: CASSLGGTGAYGYTF
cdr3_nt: TGTGCCAGCAGCTTAGGAGGGACAGGGGCCTATGGCTACACCTTC

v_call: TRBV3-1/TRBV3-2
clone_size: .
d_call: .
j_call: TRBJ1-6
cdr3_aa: CASSAGRVRSPLHF
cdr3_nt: TGTGCCAGCAGTGCTGGCAGGGTGCGTTCACCCCTCCACTTT

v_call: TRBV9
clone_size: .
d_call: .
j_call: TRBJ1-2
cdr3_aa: CASSVDAQGIGGYTF
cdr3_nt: TGTGCCAGCAGCGTAGACGCACAGGGAATTGGTGGCTACACCTTC

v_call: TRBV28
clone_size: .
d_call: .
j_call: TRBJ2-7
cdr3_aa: CASKPASNGRYF
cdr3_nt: TGTGCCAGCAAACCCGCGAGCAACGGGAGGTACTTC

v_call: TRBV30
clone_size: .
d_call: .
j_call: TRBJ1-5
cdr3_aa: CAWSWGDRNQPQHF
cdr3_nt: TGTGCCTGGAGCTGGGGGGATCGGAATCAGCCCCAGCATTTT

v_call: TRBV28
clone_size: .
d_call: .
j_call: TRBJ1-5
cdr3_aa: CASSLAARISNQPQHF
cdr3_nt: TGTGCCAGCAGTTTGGCCGCCAGGATTAGCAATCAGCCCCAGCATTTT

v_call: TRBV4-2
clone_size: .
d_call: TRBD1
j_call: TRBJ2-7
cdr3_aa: CASSQDWGTGSTYEQYF
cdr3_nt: TGTGCCAGCAGCCAAGATTGGGGGACAGGGAGTACCTACGAGCAGTACTTC

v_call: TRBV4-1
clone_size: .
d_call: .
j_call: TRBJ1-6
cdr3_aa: CASSQEVGGAHSPLHF
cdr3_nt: TGCGCCAGCAGCCAAGAGGTTGGGGGGGCGCATTCACCCCTCCACTTT

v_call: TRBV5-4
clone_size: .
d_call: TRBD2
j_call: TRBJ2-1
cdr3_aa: CASSSTSGGNEQFF
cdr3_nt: TGTGCCAGCAGCTCGACTAGCGGGGGTAATGAGCAGTTCTTC

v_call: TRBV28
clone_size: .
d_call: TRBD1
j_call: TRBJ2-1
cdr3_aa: CASSQRGRVYNEQFF
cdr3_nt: TGTGCCAGCAGCCAAAGGGGGCGCGTCTACAATGAGCAGTTCTTC

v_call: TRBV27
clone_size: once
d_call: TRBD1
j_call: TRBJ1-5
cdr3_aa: CASSVQGARQPQHF
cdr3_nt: TGTGCCAGCAGTGTACAGGGGGCCCGTCAGCCCCAGCATTTT

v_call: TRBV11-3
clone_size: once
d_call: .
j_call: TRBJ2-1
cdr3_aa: CASSLGPVNEQFF
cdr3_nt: TGTGCCAGCAGCTTGGGGCCCGTCAATGAGCAGTTCTTC

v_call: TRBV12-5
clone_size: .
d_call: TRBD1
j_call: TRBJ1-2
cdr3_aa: CASGLVPGRDRGGGYTF
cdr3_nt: TGTGCTAGTGGTTTGGTACCCGGCCGGGACAGGGGAGGCGGCTACACCTTC

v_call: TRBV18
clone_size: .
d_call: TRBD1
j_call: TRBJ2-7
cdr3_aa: CASSIRQGVGEQYF
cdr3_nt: TGTGCCAGCTCAATTAGACAGGGCGTAGGCGAGCAGTACTTC

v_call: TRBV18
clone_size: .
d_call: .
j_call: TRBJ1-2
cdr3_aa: CASSPGDNNYGYTF
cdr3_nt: TGTGCCAGCTCACCTGGGGACAATAACTATGGCTACACCTTC

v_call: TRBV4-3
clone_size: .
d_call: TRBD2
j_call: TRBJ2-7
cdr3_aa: CASSQEWTSGGEQYF
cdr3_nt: TGCGCCAGCAGCCAAGAATGGACTAGCGGGGGGGAGCAGTACTTC

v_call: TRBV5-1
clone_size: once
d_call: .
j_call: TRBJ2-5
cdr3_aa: CASSLETSSVGTQYF
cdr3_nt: TGCGCCAGCAGCTTGGAAACTAGCAGCGTGGGGACCCAGTACTTC

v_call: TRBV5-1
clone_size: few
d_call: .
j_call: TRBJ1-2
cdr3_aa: CASSLQQTAYGYTF
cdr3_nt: TGCGCCAGCAGCTTGCAACAGACCGCCTATGGCTACACCTTC

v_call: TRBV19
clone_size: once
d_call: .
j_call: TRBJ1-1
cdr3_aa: CASSRNTEAFF
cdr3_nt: TGTGCCAGTAGTCGGAACACTGAAGCTTTCTTT

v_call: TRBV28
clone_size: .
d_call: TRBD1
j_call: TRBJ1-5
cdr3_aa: CASSLSAGGAGNQPQHF
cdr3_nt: TGTGCCAGCAGTTTAAGCGCAGGGGGCGCTGGCAATCAGCCCCAGCATTTT

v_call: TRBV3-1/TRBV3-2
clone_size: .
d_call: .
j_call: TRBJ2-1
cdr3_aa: CASSQDRHNEQFF
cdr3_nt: TGTGCCAGCAGCCAAGACAGGCACAATGAGCAGTTCTTC

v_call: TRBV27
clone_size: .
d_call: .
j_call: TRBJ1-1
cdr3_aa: CASSDGAGGTEAFF
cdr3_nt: TGTGCCAGCAGTGACGGAGCGGGGGGCACTGAAGCTTTCTTT

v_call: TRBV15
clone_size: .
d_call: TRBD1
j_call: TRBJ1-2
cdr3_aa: CATSGRQGHGYTF
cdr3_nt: TGTGCCACCAGCGGTCGACAGGGCCATGGCTACACCTTC

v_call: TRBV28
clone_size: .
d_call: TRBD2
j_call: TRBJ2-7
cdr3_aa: CASSWGLALSSSYEQYF
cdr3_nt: TGTGCCAGCAGTTGGGGACTAGCGTTAAGTTCCTCCTACGAGCAGTACTTC

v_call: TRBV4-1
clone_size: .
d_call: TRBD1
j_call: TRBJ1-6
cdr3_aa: CASSQDGQGIYNSPLHF
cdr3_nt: TGCGCCAGCAGCCAAGACGGACAGGGAATATACAATTCACCCCTCCACTTT

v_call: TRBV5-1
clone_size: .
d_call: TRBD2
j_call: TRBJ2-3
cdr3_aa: CASSRLAGASTDTQYF
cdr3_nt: TGCGCCAGCAGCAGACTAGCGGGGGCTAGCACAGATACGCAGTATTTT

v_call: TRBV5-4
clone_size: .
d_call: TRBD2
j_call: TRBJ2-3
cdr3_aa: CASSSAGGDTDTQYF
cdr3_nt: TGTGCCAGCAGCTCAGCGGGGGGAGACACAGATACGCAGTATTTT

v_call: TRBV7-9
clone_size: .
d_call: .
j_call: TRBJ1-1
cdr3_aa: CASSLGQRFTEAFF
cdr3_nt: TGTGCCAGCAGCTTAGGACAGAGGTTCACTGAAGCTTTCTTT

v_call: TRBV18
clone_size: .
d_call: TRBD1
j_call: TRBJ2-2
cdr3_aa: CASSPPGQRNTGELFF
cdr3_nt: TGTGCCAGCTCACCACCGGGACAGAGGAACACCGGGGAGCTGTTTTTT

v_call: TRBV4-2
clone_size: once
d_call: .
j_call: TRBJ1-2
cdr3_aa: CACSAVNYGYTF
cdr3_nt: TGTGCCTGTAGCGCAGTCAACTATGGCTACACCTTC

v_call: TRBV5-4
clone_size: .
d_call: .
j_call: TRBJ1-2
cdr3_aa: CASSLRGAYGYTF
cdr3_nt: TGTGCCAGCAGCTTAAGGGGCGCCTATGGCTACACCTTC

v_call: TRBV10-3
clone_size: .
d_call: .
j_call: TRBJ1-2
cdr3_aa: CAISEGGISYGYTF
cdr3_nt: TGTGCCATCAGTGAGGGGGGGATATCCTATGGCTACACCTTC

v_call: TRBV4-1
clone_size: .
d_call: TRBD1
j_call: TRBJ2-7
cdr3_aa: CASSQGGQSAYEQYF
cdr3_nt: TGCGCCAGCAGCCAAGGGGGACAGTCGGCCTACGAGCAGTACTTC

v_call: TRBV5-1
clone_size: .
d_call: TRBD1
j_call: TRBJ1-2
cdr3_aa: CASSAQGARGYGYTF
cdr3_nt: TGCGCCAGCAGCGCCCAGGGGGCGCGGGGCTATGGCTACACCTTC

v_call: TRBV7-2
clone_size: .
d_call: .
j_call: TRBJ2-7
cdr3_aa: CASSLVGGTAYEQYF
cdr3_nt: TGTGCCAGCAGCTTAGTCGGCGGGACCGCCTACGAGCAGTACTTC

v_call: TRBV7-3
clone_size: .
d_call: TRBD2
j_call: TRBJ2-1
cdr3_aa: CASSPGRGVYNEQFF
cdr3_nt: TGTGCCAGCAGCCCCGGGAGGGGAGTCTACAATGAGCAGTTCTTC

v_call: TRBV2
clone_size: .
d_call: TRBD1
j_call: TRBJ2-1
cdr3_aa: CASSMRQGSYNEQFF
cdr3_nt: TGTGCCAGCAGTATGAGACAGGGGTCATACAATGAGCAGTTCTTC

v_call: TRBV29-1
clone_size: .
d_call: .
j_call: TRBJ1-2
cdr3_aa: CSVVPGTSFNYGYTF
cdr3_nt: TGCAGCGTTGTGCCCGGGACAAGCTTTAACTATGGCTACACCTTC

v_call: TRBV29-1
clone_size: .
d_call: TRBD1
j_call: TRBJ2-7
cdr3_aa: CSVDRGTGGYEQYF
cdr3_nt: TGCAGCGTTGATAGGGGGACAGGGGGATACGAGCAGTACTTC

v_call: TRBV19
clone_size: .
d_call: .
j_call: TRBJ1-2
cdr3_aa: CASSVDSVGDYGYTF
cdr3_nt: TGTGCCAGTAGTGTTGACAGTGTTGGTGACTATGGCTACACCTTC

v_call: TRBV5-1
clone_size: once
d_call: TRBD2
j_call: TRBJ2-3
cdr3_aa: CASSGSGGAGDTQYF
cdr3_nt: TGCGCCAGCAGCGGTAGCGGGGGGGCCGGAGATACGCAGTATTTT

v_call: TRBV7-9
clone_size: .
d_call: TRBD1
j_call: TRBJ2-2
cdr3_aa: CASSPGQGRTGELFF
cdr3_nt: TGTGCCAGCAGCCCCGGACAGGGGAGGACCGGGGAGCTGTTTTTT

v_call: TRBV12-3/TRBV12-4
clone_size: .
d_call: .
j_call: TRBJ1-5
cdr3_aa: CASSLSEVQPQHF
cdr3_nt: TGTGCCAGCAGTTTGAGCGAAGTTCAGCCCCAGCATTTT

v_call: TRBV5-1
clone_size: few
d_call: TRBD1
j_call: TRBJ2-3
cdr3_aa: CASSKGQGKVTDTQYF
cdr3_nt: TGCGCCAGCAGCAAAGGACAGGGGAAAGTTACAGATACGCAGTATTTT